The 23 T cell receptor beta chains given below trace back to one sample, sequenced in a study of T cells in Graves' hyperthyroidism and ophthalmopathy. RNA transcripts yielded amplified TCR beta CDR3 regions. With the HTBI primer set, the TCR CDR3 went through a first round of RT-PCR. TCRdb recomputed calls from the multiplex PCR reads with MiXCR, one row per CDR3 protein. Here the sample spans fewer than 900,000 distinct CDR3 sequences, roughly 20% being singletons. Input material: blood. The receptor set was obtained from a woman in her 50s with Graves' hyperthyroidism that later progressed to Graves' ophthalmopathy.

This clonotype occurred many times. The chain employs TRBV11-2 and TRBJ1-2; D gene uncertain. CDR3 length: 15 amino acids. V lost 0 bases to trimming and J lost 7 bases, with 15 bases between them. The germline V gene has CDR1 SGHAT and CDR2 FQNNGV. CDR3 in DNA: TGTGCCAGCAGCTTAGAATTGGCGGGTGAAGTTGGCTACACCTTC. Residues: CASSLELAGEVGYTF. Together with reference TRBV11-2 and TRBJ1-2, the CDR3 gives the full variable domain: EAGVAQSPRYKIIEKRQSVAFWCNPISGHATLYWYQQILGQGPKLLIQFQNNGVVDDSQLPKDRFSAERLKGVDSTLKIQPAKLEDSAVYLCASSLELAGEVGYTFGSGTRLTVV.

In its sample, this clonotype was seen a few times. V usage is TRBV24-1 and J usage is TRBJ2-7, with TRBD1 identical over 7 bases. The germline CDR1 and CDR2 sequences are KGHDR and SFDVKD. This CDR3 spans 15 amino acids. Trimming took 4 bases from V and 5 from J; bases not matched to a gene: 10. For the CDR3, the DNA is TGTGCCACCAGTGACCCGTATGACAGGGACCACGAGCAGTACTTC. This codes for CATSDPYDRDHEQYF.

Here the CDR3 DNA reads TGTGCCAGCAGCTTGGATGTAGAGGGGGGGCTATACAATGAGCAGTTCTTC. Its protein is CASSLDVEGGLYNEQFF. J is TRBJ2-1 and V is TRBV5-5; perhaps TRBD2 as D (7 bases). Trimming took 0 bases from V and 4 from J, leaving 17 bases between them. This CDR3 has 17 residues. Germline V lookup: CDR1 SGHKS, CDR2 YYEKEE (reference sequence).

The table lists this clonotype with many counts. This chain connects TRBV20-1 to TRBJ1-1; 8 nucleotides agree with TRBD1. The CDR3 length is 14 residues. The V and J ends lost 6 bases and 4 bases, in that order; junction bases with no gene match: 10. Germline V gene data show CDR1 as DFQATT and CDR2 as SNEGSKA (reference sequence). The CDR3 sequence: CSALNYRGTTEAFF. The CDR3 DNA follows: TGCAGTGCCCTCAACTACAGGGGGACCACTGAAGCTTTCTTT.

The rearrangement joins TRBV3-1 to TRBJ1-1; D is perhaps TRBD1 (5 bases). CDR3 length equals 16 residues. V was shortened by 1 base and J by 1 base, with 13 bases between the two germline ends. Looked up from germline, CDR1 is LGHDT and CDR2 is YNNKEL (reference sequence). CDR3 DNA sequence: TGTGCCAGCAGCCAAGTGGGGGAAAGCGGGAACACTGAAGCTTTCTTT. Amino acids: CASSQVGESGNTEAFF.

The chain carries TRBV19 and TRBJ1-1, with TRBD1 identical over 8 bases. In germline, CDR1 is LNHDA, CDR2 SQIVND (reference sequence). The trim removed 10 bases at V and 4 bases at J, leaving 8 bases unmatched. CDR3 size: 13 residues. The CDR3 nucleotides read TGTGCCATCGCAGGGGGCCGCGGCACTGAAGCTTTCTTT. Encoded protein: CAIAGGRGTEAFF.

V is TRBV6-1 and J is TRBJ1-6; D unresolved. The CDR3 has 11 amino acids. Germline V gives CDR1 MNHNS, CDR2 SASEGT. V was clipped by 7 bases and J by 8 bases, with 6 bases between them. The CDR3 sequence: CASMEDSPLHF. The CDR3 DNA sequence: TGTGCCAGCATGGAGGATTCACCCCTCCACTTT.

A remark on this clonotype: A much larger clonotype is one base distant, so this may be a read error. The missing conserved phenylalanine or tryptophan at the end of this CDR3 makes a read error likely. V is TRBV6-2 or TRBV6-3 and J is TRBJ1-1, with D perhaps TRBD1 (6 bases). This CDR3 region has 15 residues. V dropped 3 bases and J dropped 0 bases, with 11 bases sitting between them. In germline, CDR1 is MNHEY, CDR2 SVGEGT. CDR3 amino acids: CASSYDGGMNTEAFL. DNA of the CDR3: TGTGCCAGCAGTTATGATGGGGGCATGAACACTGAAGCTTTCCTT.

This clonotype was observed at least ten times. The V call is TRBV7-9, the J call TRBJ2-7; D may be TRBD1 or TRBD2 (5 bases each). V was shortened by 1 base and J by 7 bases, with 14 bases between the two germline ends. Germline CDR1 reads SEHNR; CDR2 reads FQNEAQ (reference sequence). This CDR3 region has 14 residues. The CDR3 loop reads CASSLGQPGWEQYF. CDR3 bases: TGTGCCAGCAGCTTAGGACAGCCGGGGTGGGAGCAGTACTTC. The full variable domain, its missing parts supplied by reference TRBV7-9 and TRBJ2-7, is DTGVSQNPRHKITKRGQNVTFRCDPISEHNRLYWYRQTLGQGPEFLTYFQNEAQLEKSRLLSDRFSAERPKGSFSTLEIQRTEQGDSAMYLCASSLGQPGWEQYFGPGTRLTVT.

The CDR3 is CASSSQGSPKRDTDTQYF. CDR3 nucleotide sequence: TGTGCCAGTAGTAGTCAGGGCTCACCCAAGAGAGACACAGATACGCAGTATTTT. The genes are TRBV19 and TRBJ2-3; D is perhaps TRBD1 (5 bases). Deletions cut 4 bases from V and 2 bases from J, with 22 bases between. Per the germline V gene, CDR1 is LNHDA and CDR2 is SQIVND (reference sequence). This CDR3 is 18 amino acids long.

This clonotype was found many times. The genes are TRBV20-1 and TRBJ2-7; 10 bases align to TRBD1. The trim removed 4 bases at V and 2 bases at J, leaving 2 bases unmatched. The CDR3 is 13 residues long. CDR1 is DFQATT, CDR2 SNEGSKA, per germline (reference sequence). CDR3 DNA: TGCAGTGCTACGGGACAGGGGCCCTACGAGCAGTACTTC. It translates to CSATGQGPYEQYF.

This clonotype was recorded at least ten times. The chain uses TRBV11-3 and TRBJ2-1; 10 bases agree with TRBD2. This CDR3 has 16 amino acids. CDR1 and CDR2 from the germline V gene are SGHNT and YENEEA. J was trimmed by 4 bases and V by 5 bases; bases with no gene match: 8. CDR3 region: CASSPRTSGAYNEQFF. In DNA form, the CDR3 reads TGTGCCAGCAGCCCCCGAACTAGCGGGGCGTACAATGAGCAGTTCTTC.

A few counts support this clonotype. This chain uses TRBV20-1 with TRBJ2-3, with TRBD1 matching 7 bases. Germline assignment: CDR1 DFQATT and CDR2 SNEGSKA (reference sequence). J lost 5 bases, V lost 7 bases, and 6 bases had no gene match. The CDR3 runs to 12 residues. The CDR3 DNA reads TGCAGTGGCACAACAGGGGAAGATACGCAGTATTTT. Residues: CSGTTGEDTQYF.

In its sample, this clonotype was seen a few times. The V and J genes are TRBV6-1 and TRBJ1-5; D is unresolved. Germline-derived CDR1 and CDR2 are MNHNS and SASEGT. This CDR3 has 15 residues. Trimming took 0 bases from V and 5 from J, leaving 11 bases between them. In DNA, the CDR3 is TGTGCCAGCAGTGAAGCGCTCGTCAGTTATCAGCCCCAGCATTTT. It is translated as CASSEALVSYQPQHF.

This clonotype has at least ten counts. The chain carries TRBV12-3 or TRBV12-4 and TRBJ1-3; D possibly corresponds to TRBD1 (6 bases). V was shortened by 5 bases and J by 0 bases, with 14 bases between the two germline ends. The CDR3 totals 16 residues. In nucleotides, the CDR3 is TGTGCCAGCAGTCCGAGGACAGATAGCTCTGGAAACACCATATATTTT. The encoded protein is CASSPRTDSSGNTIYF.

This clonotype has a count of ten or more. V usage is TRBV12-3 or TRBV12-4 and J usage is TRBJ1-1; TRBD1 might be the D (6 bases). The CDR3 covers 14 residues. Trimming shortened V by 3 bases and J by 1 base, and 9 bases separated the two germline ends. Here the CDR3 DNA reads TGTGCCAGCAGTTTTTACAGGGAGAACACTGAAGCTTTCTTT. This gives the protein CASSFYRENTEAFF.

The rearrangement uses TRBV7-3 and TRBJ1-1; D is perhaps TRBD1 (5 bases). The CDR3 has 14 residues. V was cut by 6 bases and J by 1 base, with 12 bases left in between. Germline V lookup: CDR1 SGHTA, CDR2 FQGTGA. DNA of the CDR3: TGTGCCAGCAGGAACCCGACAGCGAACACTGAAGCTTTCTTT. It codes for CASRNPTANTEAFF.

This clonotype turned up a few times. The chain joins TRBV7-6 to TRBJ2-1; 7 nucleotides line up with TRBD1. The CDR3 runs to 15 residues. The germline V gene has CDR1 SGHVS and CDR2 FNYEAQ. J was trimmed by 6 bases and V by 6 bases; bases with no gene match: 11. The CDR3 protein is CASSYQGQATNEQFF. In nucleotides, the CDR3 is TGTGCCAGCAGTTATCAAGGACAGGCGACCAATGAGCAGTTCTTC.

This clonotype showed up many times. The V call is TRBV27, the J call TRBJ2-7; no definite D call. Germline V gene data show CDR1 as MNHEY and CDR2 as SMNVEV (reference sequence). V gave up 2 bases and J gave up 0 bases, with 17 bases separating them. The CDR3 is made up of 17 amino acids. The CDR3 is CASSLGSPGDLSYEQYF. CDR3 bases: TGTGCCAGCAGTTTAGGGTCCCCAGGCGACCTCTCCTACGAGCAGTACTTC.

In this sample, this clonotype turned up many times. The genes are TRBV6-1 and TRBJ1-1; D remains unclear. Germline assignment: CDR1 MNHNS and CDR2 SASEGT. The CDR3 loop spans 12 amino acids. V lost 7 bases to trimming and J lost 4 bases, with 10 bases between them. The CDR3 bases are TGTGCCAGCACAGGCAGTGGCACTGAAGCTTTCTTT. Translation gives CASTGSGTEAFF.

This clonotype turned up a few times. This chain connects TRBV19 to TRBJ1-1, with D tentatively TRBD1 (5 bases). Trimming removed 10 bases at V and 2 bases at J, with 14 bases between. The CDR3 sequence is 13 residues long. Germline V CDR1 and CDR2: LNHDA, SQIVND (reference sequence). Here the CDR3 DNA reads TGTGCCACTATGCTGAGGGACAACACTGAAGCTTTCTTT. This gives the protein CATMLRDNTEAFF.

The genes are TRBV7-9 and TRBJ1-2; 8 bases agree with TRBD1. CDR3 size: 15 residues. The J segment lost 2 bases and the V segment lost 5 bases, leaving 7 bases of the junction unmatched. The germline V gene encodes CDR1 SEHNR and CDR2 FQNEAQ (reference sequence). The CDR3 sequence is CASSRMTGENYGYTF. As DNA, the CDR3 is TGTGCCAGCAGCCGGATGACAGGGGAAAACTATGGCTACACCTTC.

CDR3 DNA: TGTGCCAGCAGTGAAACGGGGGGGCCTTACAATGAGCAGTTCTTC. It yields the protein CASSETGGPYNEQFF. The chain recombines TRBV2 with TRBJ2-1; 8 bases align to TRBD2. This CDR3 has 15 amino acids. V shed 2 bases and J 4 bases; nucleotides not matched to a gene: 4. CDR1 SNHLY and CDR2 FYNNEI come from the germline V gene. Full variable domain (missing parts from reference TRBV2 and TRBJ2-1): EPEVTQTPSHQVTQMGQEVILRCVPISNHLYFYWYRQILGQKVEFLVSFYNNEISEKSEIFDDQFSVERPDGSNFTLKIRSTKLEDSAMYFCASSETGGPYNEQFFGPGTRLTVL.